One sample yielded the 2 T cell receptor beta chains listed below, sequenced in a study of T-cell memory formation after mild COVID-19. One entry per CDR3 protein, called by TCRdb with MiXCR from the 5' RACE reads. This sample has around 430,000 distinct CDR3 sequences, with roughly 15% found just once. The sequenced sample was PBMCs or a T cell subset sorted from them (not recorded which). These receptors were collected from a man aged 18 to 29 who had mild COVID-19 (a few samples of this study predate the infection). Cell type and time point are not known.

The chain joins TRBV7-9 to TRBJ2-1; D may match TRBD1 or TRBD2 (5 bases each). There are 16 residues in the CDR3. Germline CDR1 SEHNR, CDR2 FQNEAQ (reference sequence). Trimming removed 7 bases from V and 0 bases from J, with 16 bases in between. The CDR3 DNA reads TGTGCCAGCAAGTCCCTGTGGGACCGCTCCTACAATGAGCAGTTCTTC. It codes for CASKSLWDRSYNEQFF.

This clonotype has only a few counts. The CDR3 coding sequence is TGTGCCAGCAGTACCATCGGACAGGGGACGCTCAGGCAGTTCTTC. It translates to CASSTIGQGTLRQFF. This chain links TRBV6-2 or TRBV6-3 with TRBJ2-1, with TRBD1 matching over 9 bases. J lost 12 bases, V lost 5 bases, and 14 bases had no gene match. Germline CDR1 reads MNHEY; CDR2 reads SVGEGT. This CDR3 contains 15 residues.